Listed here are 22 T cell receptor beta chains from one sample, sequenced in a study of type 1 regulatory T cells. These receptors are not linked to any known antigen. A single record per CDR3 protein comes from TCRdb applying MiXCR to the reads. The profile covers 60,000 to 80,000 distinct CDR3 sequences, with 63% appearing a single time and 7.6% taken by the ten largest. Sequenced material: cultured T cells, either the whole culture or a sorted T cell fraction (not recorded which). Indicated subset: Tr1-enriched cell product generated in vitro against host alloantigens. The receptors shown here come from a human donor in good health.

V and J are TRBV20-1 and TRBJ2-5; 7 bases are shared with TRBD2. Per germline, CDR1 DFQATT and CDR2 SNEGSKA (reference sequence). V was clipped by 5 bases and J by 5 bases; unmatched bases: 8. This CDR3 comprises 13 residues. The CDR3 DNA sequence: TGCAGTGCTCGCTGGAGGCGGGGGGAGACCCAGTACTTC. It is translated as CSARWRRGETQYF.

CDR3 in amino acids: CSAATPGAKNIQYF. The DNA for the CDR3 is TGCAGTGCCGCCACACCGGGGGCCAAAAACATTCAGTACTTC. The chain uses TRBV20-1 and TRBJ2-4; weak D call: TRBD2 (5 bases). CDR3 length equals 14 residues. The germline gives CDR1 DFQATT, CDR2 SNEGSKA (reference sequence). Trimming left V 6 bases short and J 1 base short, with 13 bases between.

This chain connects TRBV7-2 to TRBJ2-2, with 7 positions matching TRBD2. CDR1 and CDR2 (germline): SGHTA, FQGNSA. The J segment lost 7 bases and the V segment lost 2 bases, leaving 10 bases of the junction unmatched. This CDR3 has 16 residues. The CDR3 DNA is TGTGCCAGCAGCTTAATGGCGGGAGTGATCGACGGGGAGCTGTTTTTT. It specifies CASSLMAGVIDGELFF.

CDR3 nucleotide sequence: TGTGCCAGCAGCTTCCAGGGGGGTTCCCAATACGAGCAGTACTTC. Translation: CASSFQGGSQYEQYF. The chain couples TRBV7-9 to TRBJ2-7; D is perhaps TRBD1 (7 bases). The CDR3 runs 15 residues. Per germline, CDR1 SEHNR and CDR2 FQNEAQ (reference sequence). Trimming removed 3 bases from V and 4 bases from J, with 16 bases in between.

This clonotype has more than one count but fewer than ten. This chain joins TRBV28 and TRBJ1-3; D is ambiguous. V dropped 2 bases and J dropped 3 bases, with 11 bases sitting between them. Germline V gives CDR1 MDHEN, CDR2 SYDVKM. This CDR3 spans 15 amino acids. The CDR3 DNA is TGTGCCAGCAGTTTACAGGCGGAGTATGGAAACACCATATATTTT. Translated, it gives CASSLQAEYGNTIYF.

The V call is TRBV7-8, the J call TRBJ2-1; no reliable D call. The CDR3 runs to 17 residues. Trimming left V 5 bases short and J 0 bases short, with 17 bases between. CDR1 is SGHVS, CDR2 FQNEAQ, per germline. CDR3 DNA: TGTGCCAGCAGCCTGCTGATTGGGCTGAGCTCCTACAATGAGCAGTTCTTC. Translation gives CASSLLIGLSSYNEQFF.

Turning to this clonotype: At one end, the junction sequence differs from germline, possibly due to a read error. The gene calls are TRBV12-3 or TRBV12-4 and TRBJ1-2; perhaps TRBD1 as D (6 bases). This CDR3 contains 16 residues. CDR3 loop: CASSTPDRRSNYGYTF. CDR3 nucleotide sequence: TGTGCCAGCAGTACGCCCGACAGGAGATCTAACTATGGTTACACCTTC.

This clonotype was seen a few times. The rearrangement uses TRBV20-1 and TRBJ2-6, with TRBD1 as a possible D gene (5 bases). The CDR3 is 16 residues long. Looked up from germline, CDR1 is DFQATT and CDR2 is SNEGSKA (reference sequence). V was shortened by 1 base and J by 1 base, with 11 bases between the two germline ends. The CDR3 loop reads CSARAMDTSGANVLTF. The CDR3 coding sequence is TGCAGTGCTAGAGCAATGGACACGTCTGGGGCCAACGTCCTGACTTTC.

The genes are TRBV5-1 and TRBJ2-2, with 11 positions matching TRBD2. The J segment lost 0 bases and the V segment lost 4 bases, leaving 8 bases of the junction unmatched. The CDR3 covers 18 residues. Germline V CDR1 and CDR2: SGHRS, YFSETQ. The CDR3 nucleotides are TGCGCCAGCAGCCCGACGCTAGCGGGAGGAGCGAACACCGGGGAGCTGTTTTTT. Amino acids: CASSPTLAGGANTGELFF.

The rearrangement uses TRBV5-1 and TRBJ2-7, with 7 bases fitting TRBD1. J was trimmed by 3 bases and V by 7 bases; bases with no gene match: 13. Germline CDR1 SGHRS, CDR2 YFSETQ. The CDR3 consists of 15 residues. The CDR3 protein is CASGTGQVPYYEQYF. CDR3 coding DNA: TGCGCCAGCGGAACCGGACAGGTGCCTTACTACGAGCAGTACTTC.

The chain combines TRBV3-1 with TRBJ1-1; D is possibly TRBD1 (6 bases). Trimming cost V 0 bases and J 5 bases, with 13 bases left between them. Germline CDR1 LGHDT, CDR2 YNNKEL (reference sequence). This CDR3 region has 15 residues. The CDR3 bases are TGTGCCAGCAGCCAAGAGGGGGCGAGGAGAACTGAAGCTTTCTTT. Its translation: CASSQEGARRTEAFF.

This chain uses TRBV28 with TRBJ1-2; 7 bases line up with TRBD1. Trimming cost V 7 bases and J 5 bases; bases outside gene matches: 16. The CDR3 spans 16 residues. The germline V gene encodes CDR1 MDHEN and CDR2 SYDVKM. The CDR3 is CASNPPGQAIFYGYTF. CDR3 bases: TGTGCCAGCAACCCCCCCGGACAGGCGATTTTTTATGGCTACACCTTC.

V gene TRBV7-3 combines with J gene TRBJ2-2; 8 positions match TRBD2. The CDR3 consists of 14 residues. After removal of 5 bases from V and 3 bases from J, the junction contained 2 bases not matched to a gene. Germline V lookup: CDR1 SGHTA, CDR2 FQGTGA. The CDR3 DNA reads TGTGCCAGCAGCAAACTAGCGGACACCGGGGAGCTGTTTTTT. The encoded protein is CASSKLADTGELFF.

This chain links TRBV7-9 with TRBJ2-5, with TRBD2 matching 7 bases. Germline V lookup: CDR1 SEHNR, CDR2 FQNEAQ (reference sequence). With 5 bases clipped from V and 2 bases from J, the junction kept 11 bases outside the gene matches. The CDR3 is 16 amino acids. CDR3 residues: CASSPDSGGDQETQYF. CDR3 in DNA: TGTGCCAGCAGCCCTGATTCTGGGGGGGATCAAGAGACCCAGTACTTC.

The V call is TRBV6-5, the J call TRBJ1-3, with D perhaps matching TRBD1 (5 bases). The CDR3 runs 17 residues. Deletions cut 7 bases from V and 0 bases from J, with 19 bases between. The germline V gene encodes CDR1 MNHEY and CDR2 SVGAGI. CDR3 amino acids: CASTRGGPSFSGNTIYF. CDR3 nucleotide sequence: TGTGCCAGCACTCGGGGGGGTCCTTCCTTCTCTGGAAACACCATATATTTT.

This chain connects TRBV19 to TRBJ1-1; D is perhaps TRBD1 (6 bases). Trimming took 0 bases from V and 3 from J, leaving 8 bases between them. The CDR3 has 14 amino acids. CDR1 is LNHDA, CDR2 SQIVND, per germline (reference sequence). CDR3 nucleotides: TGTGCCAGTAGTATAGACAGGGGTCACACTGAAGCTTTCTTT. Encoded protein: CASSIDRGHTEAFF. Combining the CDR3 with reference TRBV19 and TRBJ1-1 gives the whole variable domain DGGITQSPKYLFRKEGQNVTLSCEQNLNHDAMYWYRQDPGQGLRLIYYSQIVNDFQKGDIAEGYSVSREKKESFPLTVTSAQKNPTAFYLCASSIDRGHTEAFFGQGTRLTVV.

V usage is TRBV20-1 and J usage is TRBJ1-4, with 8 nucleotides matching TRBD1. The trim removed 5 bases at V and 3 bases at J, leaving 5 bases unmatched. The CDR3 extends over 14 amino acids. Germline V CDR1 and CDR2: DFQATT, SNEGSKA (reference sequence). CDR3 sequence: CSASQGAANEKLFF. DNA for the CDR3: TGCAGTGCTTCGCAGGGGGCGGCTAATGAAAAACTGTTTTTT.

A few counts support this clonotype. The gene calls are TRBV12-3 or TRBV12-4 and TRBJ1-6; D perhaps matches TRBD1 (5 bases). Trimming removed 5 bases from V and 4 bases from J, with 12 bases in between. The CDR3 length is 15 residues. In nucleotides, the CDR3 is TGTGCCAGCAGTGCCACCGACAGTTATAATTCACCCCTCCACTTT. Protein product: CASSATDSYNSPLHF.

The chain recombines TRBV28 with TRBJ1-1, with TRBD1 identical over 12 bases. With V trimmed by 8 bases and J by 3 bases, 16 bases remained unmatched. From germline, CDR1 is MDHEN and CDR2 SYDVKM. The CDR3 has 18 residues. CDR3 in DNA: TGTGCCAGCGGTAACTCAGGGGGACAGGGGGCAAGGTACACTGAAGCTTTCTTT. Translation gives CASGNSGGQGARYTEAFF. The whole variable domain, filled in from reference TRBV28 and TRBJ1-1, reads DVKVTQSSRYLVKRTGEKVFLECVQDMDHENMFWYRQDPGLGLRLIYFSYDVKMKEKGDIPEGYSVSREKKERFSLILESASTNQTSMYLCASGNSGGQGARYTEAFFGQGTRLTVV.

V and J are TRBV4-3 and TRBJ2-1, with D perhaps given as TRBD1 or TRBD2 (6 bases each). V was pared by 1 base and J by 7 bases, with 20 bases between. Germline assignment: CDR1 LGHNA and CDR2 YSLEER. The length of the CDR3 is 17 residues. The CDR3 coding sequence is TGCGCCAGCAGCCAAGTTAATAAGGGGGGTCTAGGAAATGAGCAGTTCTTC. Its translation: CASSQVNKGGLGNEQFF.

CDR3 in amino acids: CASSLFLGQGGSPQHF. Written as DNA, the CDR3 is TGTGCCAGCAGCTTATTCTTAGGTCAGGGTGGGTCACCCCAGCATTTT. The chain uses TRBV7-2 and TRBJ1-5; maybe TRBD1 (5 bases). The V end was cut by 2 bases, the J end by 10 bases, with 21 bases between. Germline CDR1 reads SGHTA; CDR2 reads FQGNSA. The CDR3 totals 16 residues. Complete variable domain (other parts from reference TRBV7-2 and TRBJ1-5): GAGVSQSPSNKVTEKGKDVELRCDPISGHTALYWYRQSLGQGLEFLIYFQGNSAPDKSGLPSDRFSAERTGGSVSTLTIQRTQQEDSAVYLCASSLFLGQGGSPQHFGDGTRLSIL.

This clonotype has a handful of counts. The V gene is TRBV15, the J gene TRBJ2-5, with TRBD2 as a possible D gene (6 bases). Looked up from germline, CDR1 is LNHNV and CDR2 is YYDKDF (reference sequence). V was trimmed by 0 bases and J by 7 bases, leaving 12 bases between them. The CDR3 is 14 residues long. In DNA, the CDR3 is TGTGCCACCAGCAGAGAACCTCGCGGGACGACCCAGTACTTC. Translated, it gives CATSREPRGTTQYF.